A selection of T cell receptor beta chains follows, all from one sample in a study of blood T cell repertoires in COVID-19. Data came from immunoSEQ multiplex PCR; TCRdb stores just in-frame clones and leaves some out. The sample contains 50,000 to 65,000 clones, approximately 86% of which appear only once. The sequencing input was peripheral blood. Receptors originate from a man aged 55 to 70 with acute or convalescent COVID-19. CDR3s include the opening cysteine and the closing phenylalanine or tryptophan. The D gene is left open where the match is weak. Clone size, where shown, is once, few, many, or a class for clones that have expanded.

D,size,J,V,length,CDR3,DNA
-,-,TRBJ1-1,TRBV24-1,13,CATSEGGGTEAFF,TGTGCCACCAGTGAAGGTGGGGGGACTGAAGCTTTCTTT
TRBD1,once,TRBJ1-1,TRBV10-3,15,CAISDPTGGRTEAFF,TGTGCCATCAGTGATCCAACAGGGGGGAGGACTGAAGCTTTCTTT
TRBD1,-,TRBJ1-5,TRBV6-5,14,CASTRTGGNQPQHF,TGTGCCAGCACCAGGACAGGAGGCAATCAGCCCCAGCATTTT
-,-,TRBJ2-7,TRBV27,15,CASSRQRSNPYEQYF,TGTGCCAGCAGTCGACAGAGATCAAACCCCTACGAGCAGTACTTC
-,once,TRBJ2-1,TRBV5-1,14,CASSLGLVPNEQFF,TGCGCCAGCAGCTTGGGACTAGTGCCCAATGAGCAGTTCTTC
-,-,TRBJ1-4,TRBV28,15,CASSSPERFNEKLFF,TGTGCCAGCAGTTCCCCCGAGAGGTTTAATGAAAAACTGTTTTTT
-,-,TRBJ2-2,TRBV7-3,14,CASSLRRDTGELFF,TGTGCCAGCAGCTTAAGGAGAGACACCGGGGAGCTGTTTTTT
-,-,TRBJ1-2,TRBV28,13,CASSFVEIYGYTF,TGTGCCAGCAGTTTCGTGGAGATCTATGGCTACACCTTC
-,-,TRBJ2-2,TRBV19,15,CASRKPDMVTGELFF,TGTGCCAGTAGGAAGCCCGACATGGTCACCGGGGAGCTGTTTTTT
TRBD1,-,TRBJ1-1,TRBV20-1,15,CSASPPTGPNTEAFF,TGCAGTGCTAGTCCCCCGACAGGGCCGAACACTGAAGCTTTCTTT
-,-,TRBJ1-5,TRBV30,12,CAWSVQRSPQHF,TGTGCCTGGAGTGTACAACGCTCGCCCCAGCATTTT
-,-,TRBJ2-3,TRBV27,14,CASSLGQNTDTQYF,TGTGCCAGCAGTTTAGGGCAGAACACAGATACGCAGTATTTT
-,-,TRBJ2-4,TRBV9,14,CASSAGGGGNIQYF,TGTGCCAGCAGCGCCGGAGGGGGGGGAAACATTCAGTACTTC
-,-,TRBJ1-1,TRBV12-3/TRBV12-4,13,CASSRRTNTEAFF,TGTGCCAGCAGTCGCCGGACAAACACTGAAGCTTTCTTT
-,-,TRBJ1-1,TRBV29-1,13,CSVAGSGVPEAFF,TGCAGCGTCGCCGGATCGGGGGTTCCCGAAGCTTTCTTT
-,-,TRBJ1-6,TRBV7-6,14,CASSGSRGNSPLHF,TGTGCCAGCAGCGGATCCAGGGGCAATTCACCCCTCCACTTT
-,-,TRBJ2-7,TRBV15,15,CATSRGSAAGYEQYF,TGTGCCACCAGCAGAGGCAGTGCGGCCGGGTACGAGCAGTACTTC
-,-,TRBJ1-1,TRBV29-1,12,CSVIDRRGEAFF,TGCAGCGTGATAGACAGGCGCGGTGAAGCTTTCTTT
-,-,TRBJ2-2,TRBV5-4,15,CASSRSAADTGELFF,TGTGCCAGCAGCCGATCAGCGGCGGACACCGGGGAGCTGTTTTTT
TRBD1,-,TRBJ1-4,TRBV28,19,CASSLPMRTGVLPYEKLFF,TGTGCCAGCAGTTTACCTATGCGGACAGGGGTCCTACCCTATGAAAAACTGTTTTTT
-,-,TRBJ2-7,TRBV7-9,12,CASSLRGYEQYF,TGTGCCAGCAGCTTAAGAGGATACGAGCAGTACTTC
-,once,TRBJ1-6,TRBV7-2,17,CASSSLTGGLKQSPLHF,TGTGCCAGCAGCTCCCTAACGGGAGGCCTTAAACAGTCACCCCTCCACTTT
-,-,TRBJ1-2,TRBV25-1,14,CASSSNIRPYGYTF,TGTGCCAGCAGTTCAAACATCCGCCCATATGGCTACACCTTC
TRBD1,-,TRBJ2-2,TRBV6-5,14,CASRGQGPTGELFF,TGTGCCAGCAGAGGACAGGGCCCCACCGGGGAGCTGTTTTTT
-,-,TRBJ1-2,TRBV15,15,CATSRDLVTGWPQTF,TGTGCCACCAGCAGAGATCTGGTTACAGGGTGGCCTCAAACCTTC
-,-,TRBJ1-1,TRBV6-5,14,CASSRKTANTEAFF,TGTGCCAGCAGCCGTAAGACAGCGAACACTGAAGCTTTCTTT
-,-,TRBJ1-5,TRBV27,13,CASTGDLNQPQHF,TGTGCCAGCACAGGGGACCTCAATCAGCCCCAGCATTTT
-,-,TRBJ1-3,TRBV5-1,15,CASSFGGNSGNTIYF,TGCGCCAGCAGCTTCGGGGGGAACTCTGGAAACACCATATATTTT
-,-,TRBJ2-2,TRBV6-4,15,CASRSTYRNTGELFF,TGTGCCAGCCGGTCTACCTATCGGAACACCGGGGAGCTGTTTTTT
TRBD2,-,TRBJ2-3,TRBV7-2,17,CASSVGGLAGGADTQYF,TGTGCCAGCAGCGTCGGGGGACTAGCGGGAGGAGCAGATACGCAGTATTTT
-,-,TRBJ2-7,TRBV19,15,CASSTTSRRSDEQYF,TGTGCCAGTAGTACAACGAGCAGAAGGAGCGACGAGCAGTACTTC
TRBD2,-,TRBJ2-2,TRBV7-6,18,CASSLAPSGIANTGELFF,TGTGCCAGCAGCTTAGCGCCTAGCGGGATCGCGAACACCGGGGAGCTGTTTTTT
TRBD1,-,TRBJ1-1,TRBV10-3,14,CAISVGQGITEAFF,TGTGCCATCAGTGTGGGACAGGGGATTACTGAAGCTTTCTTT